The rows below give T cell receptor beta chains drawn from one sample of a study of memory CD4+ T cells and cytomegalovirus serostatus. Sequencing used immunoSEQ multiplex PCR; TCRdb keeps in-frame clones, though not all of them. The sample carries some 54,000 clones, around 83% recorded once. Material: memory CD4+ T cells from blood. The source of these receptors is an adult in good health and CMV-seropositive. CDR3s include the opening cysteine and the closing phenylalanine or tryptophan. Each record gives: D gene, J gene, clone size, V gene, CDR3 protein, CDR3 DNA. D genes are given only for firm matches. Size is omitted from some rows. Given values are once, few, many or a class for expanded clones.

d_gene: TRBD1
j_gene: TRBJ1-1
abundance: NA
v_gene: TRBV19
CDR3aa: CASLGQGEKAFF
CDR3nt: TGTGCCAGCCTGGGACAGGGGGAAAAAGCTTTCTTT

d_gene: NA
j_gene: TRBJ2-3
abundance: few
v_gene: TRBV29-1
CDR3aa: CSALLGDTQYF
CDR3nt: TGCAGCGCGCTACTCGGAGATACGCAGTATTTT

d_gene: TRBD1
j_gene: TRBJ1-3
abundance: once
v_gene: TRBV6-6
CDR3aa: CASTTGAQGNTIYF
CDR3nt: TGTGCCAGCACCACAGGGGCGCAGGGAAACACCATATATTTT

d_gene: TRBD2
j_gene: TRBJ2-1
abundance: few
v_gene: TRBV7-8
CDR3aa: CASSSRLAGGLDEQFF
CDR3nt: TGTGCCAGCAGCTCACGACTAGCGGGGGGGCTCGACGAGCAGTTCTTC

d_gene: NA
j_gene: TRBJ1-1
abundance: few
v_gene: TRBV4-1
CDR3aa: CASSQERRNTEAFF
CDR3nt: TGCGCCAGCAGCCAAGAACGGAGGAACACTGAAGCTTTCTTT

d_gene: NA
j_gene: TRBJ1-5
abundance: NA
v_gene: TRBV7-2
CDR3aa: CASSRDGTVGGQPQHF
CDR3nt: TGTGCCAGCAGCCGCGATGGGACTGTTGGGGGTCAGCCCCAGCATTTT

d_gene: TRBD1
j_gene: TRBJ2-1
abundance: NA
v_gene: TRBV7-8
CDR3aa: CASSIRQGASEQFF
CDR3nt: TGTGCCAGCAGCATCAGACAGGGGGCAAGTGAGCAGTTCTTC

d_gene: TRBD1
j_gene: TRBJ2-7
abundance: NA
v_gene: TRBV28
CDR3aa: CASSGTALYYEQYF
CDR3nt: TGTGCCAGCAGCGGGACAGCCCTTTACTACGAGCAGTACTTC

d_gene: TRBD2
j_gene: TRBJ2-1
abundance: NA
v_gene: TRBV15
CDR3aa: CATSSRLAGGSNEQFF
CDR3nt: TGTGCCACCAGCAGCCGACTAGCGGGAGGGAGCAATGAGCAGTTCTTC

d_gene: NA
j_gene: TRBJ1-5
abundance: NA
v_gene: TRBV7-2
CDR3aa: CASNADSNQPQHF
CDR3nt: TGTGCCAGCAACGCTGATAGCAATCAGCCCCAGCATTTT

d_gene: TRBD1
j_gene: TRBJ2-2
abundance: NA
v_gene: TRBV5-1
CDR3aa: CASSLRTGNTGELFF
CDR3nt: TGCGCCAGCAGCTTGAGGACAGGGAACACCGGGGAGCTGTTTTTT

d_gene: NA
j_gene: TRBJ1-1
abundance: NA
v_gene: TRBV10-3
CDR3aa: CAISQTGDTEAFF
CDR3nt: TGTGCCATCAGTCAAACAGGTGACACTGAAGCTTTCTTT

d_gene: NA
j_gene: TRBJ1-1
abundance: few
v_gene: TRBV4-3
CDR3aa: CASSQGHNTEAFF
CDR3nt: TGCGCCAGCAGCCAAGGACACAACACTGAAGCTTTCTTT

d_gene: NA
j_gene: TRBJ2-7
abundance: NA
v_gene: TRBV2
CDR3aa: CASSGVDRDYEQYF
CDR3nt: TGTGCCAGCAGTGGAGTCGACCGAGACTACGAGCAGTACTTC

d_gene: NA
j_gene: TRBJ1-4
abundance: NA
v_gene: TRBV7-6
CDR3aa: CASSQGANEKLFF
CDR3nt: TGTGCCAGCTCCCAGGGAGCAAATGAAAAACTGTTTTTT

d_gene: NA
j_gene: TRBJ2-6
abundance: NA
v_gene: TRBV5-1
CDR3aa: CASSEPTSGANVLTF
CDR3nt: TGCGCCAGCAGTGAGCCAACCTCTGGGGCCAACGTCCTGACTTTC

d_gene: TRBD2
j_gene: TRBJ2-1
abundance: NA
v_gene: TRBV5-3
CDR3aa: CARSLASGLEGYNEQFF
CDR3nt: TGTGCCAGAAGCTTGGCATCAGGACTAGAAGGGTACAATGAGCAGTTCTTC

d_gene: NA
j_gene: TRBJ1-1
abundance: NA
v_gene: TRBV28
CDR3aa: CASSLPNLNTEAFF
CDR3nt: TGTGCCAGCAGTTTGCCTAACTTGAACACTGAAGCTTTCTTT

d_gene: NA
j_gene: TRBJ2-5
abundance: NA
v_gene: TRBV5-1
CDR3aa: CASSLVLGSQETQYF
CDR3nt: TGCGCCAGCAGCTTGGTCTTGGGGTCCCAAGAGACCCAGTACTTC

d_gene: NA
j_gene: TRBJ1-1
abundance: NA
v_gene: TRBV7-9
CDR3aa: CASSQDLANTEAFF
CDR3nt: TGCGCCAGCAGCCAAGATCTAGCAAACACTGAAGCTTTCTTT

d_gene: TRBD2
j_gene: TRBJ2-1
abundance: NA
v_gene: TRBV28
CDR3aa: CASSSYGLVPYNEQFF
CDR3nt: TGTGCCAGCAGTTCTTACGGACTAGTACCCTACAATGAGCAGTTCTTC

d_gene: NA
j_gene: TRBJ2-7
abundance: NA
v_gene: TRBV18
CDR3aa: CASSPRRTDSYEQYF
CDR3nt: TGTGCCAGCTCACCCCGGAGGACAGACTCCTACGAGCAGTACTTC

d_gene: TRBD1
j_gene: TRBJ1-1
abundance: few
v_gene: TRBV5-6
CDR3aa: CASSVYAGGRNTEAFF
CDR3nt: TGTGCCAGCAGCGTTTACGCAGGGGGAAGGAACACTGAAGCTTTCTTT

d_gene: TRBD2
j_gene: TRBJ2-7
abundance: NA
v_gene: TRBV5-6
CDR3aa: CASSPLFTGGYEQYF
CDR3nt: TGTGCCAGCAGCCCCCTCTTCACGGGGGGATACGAGCAGTACTTC

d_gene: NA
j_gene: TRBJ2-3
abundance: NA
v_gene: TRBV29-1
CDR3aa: CSVEDAAGGTDTQYF
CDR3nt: TGCAGCGTTGAAGATGCAGCAGGCGGCACAGATACGCAGTATTTT

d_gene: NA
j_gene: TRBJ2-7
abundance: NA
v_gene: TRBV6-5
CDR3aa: CASSRDTGVEQYF
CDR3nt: TGTGCCAGCAGTCGGGACACGGGGGTCGAGCAGTACTTC

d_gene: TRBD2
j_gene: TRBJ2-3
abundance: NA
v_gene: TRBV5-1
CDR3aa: CASSLGLAGIPDTQYF
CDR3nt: TGCGCCAGCAGCTTGGGCCTAGCGGGGATCCCAGATACGCAGTATTTT

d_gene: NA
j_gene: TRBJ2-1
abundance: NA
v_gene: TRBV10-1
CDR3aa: CASSVPSSYNEQFF
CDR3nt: TGCGCCAGCAGTGTTCCTAGCTCCTACAATGAGCAGTTCTTC

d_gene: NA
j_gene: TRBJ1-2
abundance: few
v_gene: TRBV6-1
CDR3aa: CASKSLQEKGGYTF
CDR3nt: TGTGCCAGCAAATCTTTACAGGAGAAGGGTGGCTACACCTTC

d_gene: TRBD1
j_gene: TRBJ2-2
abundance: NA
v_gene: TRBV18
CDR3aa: CASSRRQGNTGELFF
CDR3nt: TGTGCCAGCTCACGCAGACAGGGAAACACCGGGGAGCTGTTTTTT

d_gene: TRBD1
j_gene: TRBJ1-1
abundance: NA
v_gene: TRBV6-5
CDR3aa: CASSRQGTEAFF
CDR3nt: TGTGCCAGCAGCCGACAGGGAACTGAAGCTTTCTTT

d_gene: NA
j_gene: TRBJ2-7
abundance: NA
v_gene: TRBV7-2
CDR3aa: CASSSPGSPYEQYF
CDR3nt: TGTGCCAGCAGCTCACCGGGGTCCCCTTACGAGCAGTACTTC

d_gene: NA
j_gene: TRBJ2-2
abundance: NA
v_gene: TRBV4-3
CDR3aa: CASSLHPTGRTNKRELFF
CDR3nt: TGCGCCAGCAGCCTCCATCCGACAGGCAGAACGAACAAAAGGGAGCTGTTTTTT

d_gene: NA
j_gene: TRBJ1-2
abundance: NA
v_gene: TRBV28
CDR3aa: CASSLVVDYGYTF
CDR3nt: TGTGCCAGCAGTTTAGTGGTGGACTATGGCTACACCTTC

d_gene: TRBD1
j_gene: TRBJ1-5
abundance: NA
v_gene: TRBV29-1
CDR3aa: CSVATGTGGFNQPQHF
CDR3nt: TGCAGCGTTGCCACCGGGACAGGGGGTTTCAATCAGCCCCAGCATTTT

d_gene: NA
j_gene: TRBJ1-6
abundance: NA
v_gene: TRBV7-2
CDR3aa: CASSRGPGTNNSPLHF
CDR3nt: TGTGCCAGCAGCCGAGGGCCCGGGACCAATAATTCACCCCTCCACTTT

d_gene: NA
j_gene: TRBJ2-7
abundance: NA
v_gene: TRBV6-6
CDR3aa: CASSYPPGSLYEQYF
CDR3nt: TGTGCCAGCAGTTACCCGCCAGGGTCTCTGTACGAGCAGTACTTC

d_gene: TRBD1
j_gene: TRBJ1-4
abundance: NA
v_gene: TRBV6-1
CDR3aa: CASSRQGNEKLFF
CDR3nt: TGTGCCAGCAGTCGACAGGGGAATGAAAAACTGTTTTTT

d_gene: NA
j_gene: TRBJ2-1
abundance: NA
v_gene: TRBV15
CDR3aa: CATSREGSNEQFF
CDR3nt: TGTGCCACCAGCAGAGAGGGCAGCAATGAGCAGTTCTTC

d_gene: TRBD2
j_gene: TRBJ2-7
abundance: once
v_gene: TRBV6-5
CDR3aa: CASSSTLAGSSYEQYF
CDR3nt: TGTGCCAGCAGTTCCACACTAGCGGGTAGCTCCTACGAGCAGTACTTC

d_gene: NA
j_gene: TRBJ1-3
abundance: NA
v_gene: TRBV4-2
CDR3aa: CASSQHVDFTGFSGNTIYF
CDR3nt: TGTGCCAGCAGCCAGCACGTAGATTTCACAGGGTTCTCTGGAAACACCATATATTTT

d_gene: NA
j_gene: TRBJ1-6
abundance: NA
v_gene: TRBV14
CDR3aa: CASSQDLGGSPLHF
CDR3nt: TGTGCCAGCAGCCAAGATTTGGGGGGATCACCCCTCCACTTT

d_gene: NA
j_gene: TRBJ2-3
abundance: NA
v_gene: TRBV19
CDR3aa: CASSWGERGTDTQYF
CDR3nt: TGTGCCAGTAGTTGGGGGGAGCGAGGCACAGATACGCAGTATTTT

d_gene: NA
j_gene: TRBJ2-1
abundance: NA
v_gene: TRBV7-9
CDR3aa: CAHGRGTGNNEQFF
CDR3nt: TGTGCTCACGGGAGGGGGACAGGGAACAATGAGCAGTTCTTC

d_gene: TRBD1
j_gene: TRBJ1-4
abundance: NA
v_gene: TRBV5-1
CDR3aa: CASSLGNRGSNEKLFF
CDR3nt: TGCGCCAGCAGCTTGGGAAACAGGGGCTCTAATGAAAAACTGTTTTTT

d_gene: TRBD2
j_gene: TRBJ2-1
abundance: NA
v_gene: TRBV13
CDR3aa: CASSRRGRSSYNEQFF
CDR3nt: TGTGCCAGCAGCCGACGCGGGAGGAGCTCCTACAATGAGCAGTTCTTC

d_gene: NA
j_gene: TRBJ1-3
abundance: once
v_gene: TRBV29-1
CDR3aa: CSADSPGNTIYF
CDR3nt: TGCAGCGCTGACAGTCCTGGAAACACCATATATTTT

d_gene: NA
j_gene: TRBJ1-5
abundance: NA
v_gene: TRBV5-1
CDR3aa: CASSFLPGTHQPQHF
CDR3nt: TGCGCCAGCAGCTTCCTCCCGGGGACCCATCAGCCCCAGCATTTT

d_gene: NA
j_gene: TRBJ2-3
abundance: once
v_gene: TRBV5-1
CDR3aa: CASSLSDTQYF
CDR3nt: TGCGCCAGCAGCTTATCAGATACGCAGTATTTT

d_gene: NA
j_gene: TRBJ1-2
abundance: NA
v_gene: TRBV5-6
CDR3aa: CASTWGANYGYTF
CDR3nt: TGTGCCAGCACCTGGGGGGCTAACTATGGCTACACCTTC

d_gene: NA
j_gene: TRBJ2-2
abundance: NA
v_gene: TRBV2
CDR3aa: CASRGTSNTGELFF
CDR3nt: TGTGCCAGCAGGGGAACTTCGAACACCGGGGAGCTGTTTTTT

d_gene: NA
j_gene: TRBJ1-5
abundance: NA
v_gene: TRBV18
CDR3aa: CASSLSGSRNQPQHF
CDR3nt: TGTGCCAGCTCACTATCGGGGTCCCGGAATCAGCCCCAGCATTTT